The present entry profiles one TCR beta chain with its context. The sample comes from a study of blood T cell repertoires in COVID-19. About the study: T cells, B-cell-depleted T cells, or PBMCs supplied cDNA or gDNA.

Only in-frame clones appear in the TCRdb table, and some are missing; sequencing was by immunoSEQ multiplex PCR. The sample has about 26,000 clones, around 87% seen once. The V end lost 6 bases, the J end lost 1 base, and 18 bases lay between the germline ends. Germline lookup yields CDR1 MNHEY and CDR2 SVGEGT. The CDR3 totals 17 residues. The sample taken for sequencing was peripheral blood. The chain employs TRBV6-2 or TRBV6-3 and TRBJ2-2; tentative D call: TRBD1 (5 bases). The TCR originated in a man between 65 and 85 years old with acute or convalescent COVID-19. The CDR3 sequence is CASSPPPTAWNTGELFF. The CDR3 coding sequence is TGTGCCAGCAGCCCACCCCCGACAGCCTGGAACACCGGGGAGCTGTTTTTT.